This entry describes one T cell receptor (beta chain). The antigen is undetermined. Germline V gene data show CDR1 as MGHDK and CDR2 as SYGVNS. With 6 bases removed from V and 4 bases from J, the gap between germline ends came to 9 bases. This CDR3 comprises 12 residues. Survey-level resolution applied to immunoSEQ assay v3.0. Sequenced by immunoSEQ multiplex PCR; TCRdb stores in-frame clones only, minus some. The table shows some 15,000 clones, with roughly 90% occurring only once. This sample was taken from a study of long-term antiretroviral therapy in people with HIV. The study's findings and limits: CDR3 lengths in HIV samples spanned a narrower range than controls.

This specimen was unsorted PBMCs, taken 0.7 years before starting antiretroviral therapy. The V gene is TRBV25-1, the J gene TRBJ1-1; D gene ambiguous. The receptor comes from a man between 50 and 59 years old with HIV. Here the CDR3 DNA reads TGTGCCAGCAGGGGGAGTGGCACTGAAGCTTTCTTT. Its translation is CASRGSGTEAFF.